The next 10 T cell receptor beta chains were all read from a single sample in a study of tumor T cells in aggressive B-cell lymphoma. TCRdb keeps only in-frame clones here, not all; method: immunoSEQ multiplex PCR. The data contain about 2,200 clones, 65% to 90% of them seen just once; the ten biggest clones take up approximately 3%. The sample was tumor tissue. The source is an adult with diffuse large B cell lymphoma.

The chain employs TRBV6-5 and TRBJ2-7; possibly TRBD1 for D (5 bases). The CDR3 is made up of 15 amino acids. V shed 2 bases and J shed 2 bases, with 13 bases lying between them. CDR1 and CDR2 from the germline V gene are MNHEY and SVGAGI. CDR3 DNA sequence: TGTGCCAGCAGTTACCAGGGTAGGGGTACCTACGAGCAGTACTTC. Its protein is CASSYQGRGTYEQYF.

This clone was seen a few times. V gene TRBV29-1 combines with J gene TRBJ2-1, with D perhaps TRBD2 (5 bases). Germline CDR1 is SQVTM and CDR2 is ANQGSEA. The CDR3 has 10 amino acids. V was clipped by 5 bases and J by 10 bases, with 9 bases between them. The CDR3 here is CSVSTGEQFF. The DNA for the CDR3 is TGCAGCGTTTCAACGGGGGAGCAGTTCTTC.

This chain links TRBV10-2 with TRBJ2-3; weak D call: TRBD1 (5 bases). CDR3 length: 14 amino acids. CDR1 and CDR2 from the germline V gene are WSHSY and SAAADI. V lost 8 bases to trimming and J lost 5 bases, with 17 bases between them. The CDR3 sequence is CASLTAGWEDTQYF. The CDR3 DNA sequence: TGCGCCAGCCTCACAGCAGGGTGGGAAGATACGCAGTATTTT.

CDR3 protein: CASSFLTGGAPLHF. The CDR3 nucleotides are TGTGCCAGCAGTTTCCTGACAGGGGGTGCACCCCTCCACTTT. This chain connects TRBV27 to TRBJ1-6, with 9 bases that match TRBD1. V lost 3 bases and J lost 11; bases outside the gene matches: 5. CDR3 size: 14 residues. Per germline, CDR1 MNHEY and CDR2 SMNVEV (reference sequence).

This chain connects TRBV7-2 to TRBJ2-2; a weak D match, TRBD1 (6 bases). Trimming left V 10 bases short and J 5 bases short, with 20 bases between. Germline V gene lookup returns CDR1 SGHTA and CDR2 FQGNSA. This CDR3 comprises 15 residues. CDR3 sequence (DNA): TGTGCCATTACGATGGGGGCCGCCCTAACCGGGGAGCTGTTTTTT. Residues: CAITMGAALTGELFF.

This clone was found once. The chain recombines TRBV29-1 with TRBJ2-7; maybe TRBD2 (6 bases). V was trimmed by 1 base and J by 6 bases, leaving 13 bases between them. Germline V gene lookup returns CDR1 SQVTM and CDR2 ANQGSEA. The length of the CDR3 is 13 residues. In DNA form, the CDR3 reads TGCAGCGTTGAAGCCGGGGGTAGTCGCGAGCAGTACTTC. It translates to CSVEAGGSREQYF.

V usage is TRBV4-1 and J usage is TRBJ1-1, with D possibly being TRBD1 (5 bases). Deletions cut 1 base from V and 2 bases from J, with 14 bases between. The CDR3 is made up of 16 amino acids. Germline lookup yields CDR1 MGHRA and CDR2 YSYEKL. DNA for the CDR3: TGCGCCAGCAGCCAAGGGCTTGGGGGAGGCAACACTGAAGCTTTCTTT. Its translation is CASSQGLGGGNTEAFF.

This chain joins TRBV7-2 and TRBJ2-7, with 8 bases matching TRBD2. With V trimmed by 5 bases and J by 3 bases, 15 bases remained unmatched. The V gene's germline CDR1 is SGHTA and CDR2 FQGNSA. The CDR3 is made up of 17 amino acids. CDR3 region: CASSPPGGTSIFYEQYF. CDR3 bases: TGTGCCAGCAGCCCCCCAGGCGGGACTAGTATTTTCTACGAGCAGTACTTC.

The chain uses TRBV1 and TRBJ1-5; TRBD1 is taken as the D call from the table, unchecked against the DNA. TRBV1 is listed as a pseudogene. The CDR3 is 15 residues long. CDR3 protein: CTSSQDSGGNQPQHF. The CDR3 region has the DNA TGCACCAGCAGCCAAGATTCAGGGGGCAATCAGCCCCAGCATTTT.

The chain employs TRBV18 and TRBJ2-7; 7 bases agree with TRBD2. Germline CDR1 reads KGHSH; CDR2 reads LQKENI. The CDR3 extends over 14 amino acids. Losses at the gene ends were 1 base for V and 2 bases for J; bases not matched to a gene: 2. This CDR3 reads CASSPLGGAYEQYF. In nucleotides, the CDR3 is TGTGCCAGCTCACCACTTGGGGGGGCCTACGAGCAGTACTTC.